One sample yielded the 21 T cell receptor beta chains listed below, sequenced in a study of identifying expanded T cells in peripheral blood. Only in-frame clones appear in the TCRdb table, and some are missing; sequencing was by immunoSEQ multiplex PCR. The sample lists 75,000 to 95,000 clones, roughly 90% occurring once. Sequenced sample: blood. The receptor source for this set is a person between 18 and 70 years old in good health.

CDR3 residues: CASKGGGTTKRDQPQHF. The CDR3 DNA follows: TGTGCCAGTAAAGGAGGAGGCACGACTAAACGGGATCAGCCCCAGCATTTT. The chain couples TRBV19 to TRBJ1-5, with D unclear. V was pared by 7 bases and J by 5 bases, with 24 bases between. Per germline, CDR1 LNHDA and CDR2 SQIVND (reference sequence). The CDR3 extends over 17 amino acids.

The chain combines TRBV9 with TRBJ1-2, with a weak D call TRBD1 (6 bases). Germline V gives CDR1 SGDLS, CDR2 YYNGEE. The germline V and J ends were trimmed by 0 bases and 8 bases, with 14 bases remaining between them. The CDR3 is made up of 14 amino acids. The CDR3 DNA reads as TGTGCCAGCAGCGTAGCTGTGAGGGGGGCGGGCTACACCTTC. This encodes CASSVAVRGAGYTF.

The CDR3 nucleotides are TGCGCCAGCAGCTTGGGACACGGACAGGCTCCCAATGGCTACACCTTC. Translation gives CASSLGHGQAPNGYTF. The chain is built from TRBV5-1 and TRBJ1-2; 7 positions match TRBD1. The CDR3 contains 16 residues. J lost 6 bases, V lost 0 bases, and 11 bases had no gene match. CDR1 SGHRS and CDR2 YFSETQ come from the germline V gene. Filled out from reference TRBV5-1 and TRBJ1-2, the complete variable domain reads KAGVTQTPRYLIKTRGQQVTLSCSPISGHRSVSWYQQTPGQGLQFLFEYFSETQRNKGNFPGRFSGRQFSNSRSEMNVSTLELGDSALYLCASSLGHGQAPNGYTFGSGTRLTVV.

The chain employs TRBV21-1 and TRBJ1-2. TRBV21-1 is marked as a pseudogene. The CDR3 loop spans 14 amino acids. This CDR3 is CASKEGRAAYGYTF. The CDR3 nucleotides read TGTGCCAGCAAGGAGGGACGAGCGGCCTATGGCTACACCTTC.

Comments on this clone: Other DNA sequences in this sample translate to the same CDR3. The CDR3 loop reads CSARKASGYTF. The DNA for the CDR3 is TGCAGTGCCCGGAAAGCTTCTGGCTACACCTTC. J is TRBJ1-2 and V is TRBV20-1; D unclear. There are 11 residues in the CDR3. The V end lost 6 bases, the J end lost 7 bases, and 12 bases lay between the germline ends. CDR1 and CDR2 from the germline V gene are DFQATT and SNEGSKA (reference sequence).

The chain combines TRBV5-1 with TRBJ1-2; D possibly corresponds to TRBD1 (5 bases). V lost 9 bases, J lost 8 bases, and 17 bases lay in between. This CDR3 contains 12 residues. CDR1 is SGHRS and CDR2 is YFSETQ in the germline V gene. CDR3 coding DNA: TGCGCCACCGCACCGGGGCCCGGGGGCTACACCTTC. Translation: CATAPGPGGYTF.

The rearrangement links TRBV18 to TRBJ2-1; TRBD2 agrees at 11 bases. Germline V CDR1 and CDR2: KGHSH, LQKENI. V shed 2 bases and J 4 bases; nucleotides not matched to a gene: 1. The CDR3 has 15 amino acids. The CDR3 reads CASSPGTSGYNEQFF. The CDR3 bases are TGTGCCAGCTCACCAGGGACTAGCGGTTACAATGAGCAGTTCTTC. The full variable domain, with the rest looked up from reference TRBV18 and TRBJ2-1, is NAGVMQNPRHLVRRRGQEARLRCSPMKGHSHVYWYRQLPEEGLKFMVYLQKENIIDESGMPKERFSAEFPKEGPSILRIQQVVRGDSAAYFCASSPGTSGYNEQFFGPGTRLTVL.

V is TRBV4-1 and J is TRBJ1-6; D is unclear. Germline assignment: CDR1 MGHRA and CDR2 YSYEKL. V lost 0 bases to trimming and J lost 7 bases, with 4 bases between them. The CDR3 runs to 13 residues. CDR3 coding DNA: TGCGCCAGCAGCCAAGAGGGGAATTCACCCCTCCACTTT. It encodes CASSQEGNSPLHF.

This chain connects TRBV6-5 to TRBJ1-1; a possible D gene is TRBD1 (6 bases). V lost 0 bases and J lost 1, with 12 bases in between. The CDR3 length is 16 residues. The germline CDR1 and CDR2 sequences are MNHEY and SVGAGI. DNA of the CDR3: TGTGCCAGCAGTTACTCACTTACACAGGGGAACACTGAAGCTTTCTTT. Translated: CASSYSLTQGNTEAFF.

This chain joins TRBV2 and TRBJ2-3, with 8 bases identical to TRBD2. The ends lost 7 bases at V and 5 bases at J; junction bases unmatched: 8. The germline V gene has CDR1 SNHLY and CDR2 FYNNEI. The CDR3 sequence is 14 residues long. The CDR3 DNA is TGTGCCAGCACGTGGGGGCGGGGGGTAGATACGCAGTATTTT. Protein sequence: CASTWGRGVDTQYF.

J is TRBJ2-1 and V is TRBV7-9; no clear D gene. This CDR3 region has 13 residues. V shed 5 bases and J shed 5 bases, with 10 bases lying between them. The V gene's germline CDR1 is SEHNR and CDR2 FQNEAQ (reference sequence). CDR3: CASSRTTHNEQFF. The DNA for the CDR3 is TGTGCCAGCAGCCGCACGACCCACAATGAGCAGTTCTTC. Using reference TRBV7-9 and TRBJ2-1 for the parts outside the CDR3, the full variable domain is DTGVSQNPRHKITKRGQNVTFRCDPISEHNRLYWYRQTLGQGPEFLTYFQNEAQLEKSRLLSDRFSAERPKGSFSTLEIQRTEQGDSAMYLCASSRTTHNEQFFGPGTRLTVL.

The gene calls are TRBV7-2 and TRBJ1-2; tentative D call: TRBD1 (5 bases). The CDR3 is made up of 14 amino acids. From germline, CDR1 is SGHTA and CDR2 FQGNSA. Deletions cut 1 base from V and 8 bases from J, with 14 bases between. CDR3 nucleotide sequence: TGTGCCAGCAGCTTAGGAAGGGGCCCGTACGGCTACACCTTC. It encodes CASSLGRGPYGYTF.

In this sample, this clone turned up a few times. The V gene is TRBV19, the J gene TRBJ2-4; tentative D call: TRBD1 (6 bases). Germline CDR1 reads LNHDA; CDR2 reads SQIVND (reference sequence). This CDR3 region has 16 residues. Trimming removed 6 bases from V and 0 bases from J, with 15 bases in between. The CDR3 DNA is TGTGCCAGTAGCCCCCTACAGGGTATAGCCAAAAACATTCAGTACTTC. It codes for CASSPLQGIAKNIQYF.

V and J are TRBV19 and TRBJ1-1; weak D call: TRBD1 (6 bases). Germline loops: CDR1 LNHDA, CDR2 SQIVND (reference sequence). The germline V and J ends were trimmed by 6 bases and 4 bases, with 12 bases remaining between them. The CDR3 totals 13 residues. The CDR3 region is CASRAGASTEAFF. The CDR3 DNA is TGTGCCAGTAGGGCGGGGGCCAGCACTGAAGCTTTCTTT.

The chain uses TRBV19 and TRBJ2-3, with a weak D call TRBD1 (5 bases). The CDR3 loop spans 14 amino acids. Trimming stripped 5 bases from V and 0 bases from J, with 9 bases between. Germline assignment: CDR1 LNHDA and CDR2 SQIVND (reference sequence). The CDR3 region has the DNA TGTGCCAGTAGTGGTCGACAGAGCACAGATACGCAGTATTTT. Encoded protein: CASSGRQSTDTQYF.

V gene TRBV5-4 combines with J gene TRBJ1-1; D is ambiguous. Deletions cut 0 bases from V and 1 base from J, with 7 bases between. Germline-derived CDR1 and CDR2 are SGHNT and YYREEE (reference sequence). CDR3 length: 14 amino acids. CDR3 nucleotides: TGTGCCAGCAGCTTGGGCCAGCAGAACACTGAAGCTTTCTTT. Protein product: CASSLGQQNTEAFF. Full variable domain (missing parts from reference TRBV5-4 and TRBJ1-1): ETGVTQSPTHLIKTRGQQVTLRCSSQSGHNTVSWYQQALGQGPQFIFQYYREEENGRGNFPPRFSGLQFPNYSSELNVNALELDDSALYLCASSLGQQNTEAFFGQGTRLTVV.

The V and J genes are TRBV7-2 and TRBJ2-7; 12 bases are shared with TRBD2. The J segment lost 7 bases and the V segment lost 2 bases, leaving 15 bases of the junction unmatched. The CDR3 consists of 18 residues. CDR1 is SGHTA and CDR2 is FQGNSA in the germline V gene. CDR3 amino acids: CASSLQAAGLAGSREQYF. The DNA of the CDR3 is TGTGCCAGCAGCTTACAGGCCGCGGGACTAGCGGGTTCTAGGGAGCAGTACTTC.

The rearrangement uses TRBV21-1 and TRBJ1-1; TRBD1, the table's D call, lacks a check against the DNA. TRBV21-1 is marked as a pseudogene. CDR3 length equals 17 residues. The CDR3 loop is CASSKAPQVTRNTEAFF. The CDR3 nucleotides read TGTGCCAGCAGCAAAGCGCCCCAGGTTACTCGGAACACTGAAGCTTTCTTT.

This chain links TRBV5-1 with TRBJ1-1; D unclear. The CDR3 contains 12 residues. Per the germline V gene, CDR1 is SGHRS and CDR2 is YFSETQ. V gave up 4 bases and J gave up 7 bases, with 11 bases separating them. The CDR3, as DNA: TGCGCCAGCAGCCTGGATACGGGTGAAGCTTTCTTT. Translated, it gives CASSLDTGEAFF.

The chain recombines TRBV30 with TRBJ2-3; 12 positions agree with TRBD2. Germline lookup yields CDR1 GTSNPN and CDR2 SVGIG (reference sequence). This CDR3 has 16 amino acids. The ends lost 2 bases at V and 1 base at J; junction bases unmatched: 4. CDR3 region: CAWSTGLAGGTDTQYF. For the CDR3, the DNA is TGTGCCTGGAGTACGGGACTAGCGGGCGGCACAGATACGCAGTATTTT.

The gene calls are TRBV6-5 and TRBJ1-3; D gene unclear. Germline V gene sequence: CDR1 MNHEY, CDR2 SVGAGI. V dropped 5 bases and J dropped 0 bases, with 5 bases sitting between them. The length of the CDR3 is 13 residues. The CDR3 loop reads CASSHYSGNTIYF. In DNA, the CDR3 is TGTGCCAGCAGTCACTACTCTGGAAACACCATATATTTT.